One sample yielded the 27 T cell receptor beta chains listed below, sequenced in a study of regulatory T cells in long-lasting Graves disease. The time point: persistent/refractory GD, antithyroid drugs over 5 years with positive TRAb. Following extraction of RNA from PBMCs, that RNA was used to make the TCR library. Researchers made TCR beta libraries by using iRepertoire HTBI primers and running Arm-PCR on CDR3 regions. TCRdb used MiXCR to reprocess the multiplex PCR reads, holding one entry per CDR3 protein. The repertoire holds 390,000 or so distinct CDR3 sequences, with 20% to 25% as singletons. The material sequenced was peripheral blood mononuclear cells (PBMCs), taken when the disease was refractory, from a patient treated with antithyroid drugs. The receptors were gathered from a woman aged 40 to 50 with Graves disease.

This clonotype came up a few times. The J gene is TRBJ2-3, the V gene TRBV29-1; D is ambiguous. This CDR3 is built from 11 residues. Trimming removed 6 bases at V and 2 bases at J, with 6 bases between. Per the germline V gene, CDR1 is SQVTM and CDR2 is ANQGSEA. This CDR3 reads CSVLYTDTQYF. CDR3 DNA: TGCAGCGTACTTTACACAGATACGCAGTATTTT.

This clonotype showed up many times. The chain uses TRBV28 and TRBJ2-7; unclear D gene. CDR1 MDHEN and CDR2 SYDVKM come from the germline V gene. Trimming took 0 bases from V and 0 from J, leaving 15 bases between them. This CDR3 spans 17 amino acids. The CDR3 DNA reads TGTGCCAGCAGTTTATGGGGGAAGGGCAGTTTCTCCTACGAGCAGTACTTC. It encodes CASSLWGKGSFSYEQYF.

This clonotype was observed a single time. This may be a read error: a much more frequent sequence differs by one nucleotide. The gene calls are TRBV6-1 and TRBJ2-2; D may be TRBD1 (6 bases). Per germline, CDR1 MNHNS and CDR2 SASEGT. The length of the CDR3 is 16 residues. Trimming removed 3 bases at V and 4 bases at J, with 15 bases between. CDR3 bases: TGTGCCAGCAGTGATTTTGGGGGCCATGGCACCGGGGAGCTGTTTTTT. Translated, it gives CASSDFGGHGTGELFF.

The chain couples TRBV5-1 to TRBJ2-2; TRBD2 agrees at 10 bases. Germline V lookup: CDR1 SGHRS, CDR2 YFSETQ. The CDR3 covers 15 residues. V lost 4 bases, J lost 5 bases, and 5 bases stayed unmatched. CDR3 in DNA: TGCGCCAGCAGCCCACTAGCGGGAAGAACCGGGGAGCTGTTTTTT. Translated, it gives CASSPLAGRTGELFF.

This clonotype was seen ten or more times. This sequence joins TRBV11-2 and TRBJ2-5; D perhaps matches TRBD2 (5 bases). The CDR3 consists of 15 residues. Germline V gives CDR1 SGHAT, CDR2 FQNNGV. The V gene lost 1 base and the J gene lost 5 bases, with 14 bases spanning the gap. The CDR3 spells CASSLGGMGVETQYF. The CDR3, as DNA: TGTGCCAGCAGCTTAGGGGGAATGGGAGTTGAGACCCAGTACTTC.

This clonotype has a count of ten or more. J is TRBJ2-7 and V is TRBV28, with D perhaps matching TRBD2 (5 bases). The V gene lost 10 bases and the J gene lost 6 bases, with 16 bases spanning the gap. The CDR3 runs 12 residues. Germline V CDR1 and CDR2: MDHEN, SYDVKM. CDR3 in DNA: TGTGCCATCACGAGGGCAGGTCTCGAGCAGTACTTC. It yields the protein CAITRAGLEQYF.

The V and J genes are TRBV7-9 and TRBJ1-2; D uncertain. Germline-derived CDR1 and CDR2 are SEHNR and FQNEAQ (reference sequence). Trimming pared 3 bases from V and 4 bases from J, leaving 9 bases between. This CDR3 comprises 13 residues. CDR3 protein: CASSFDNLYGYTF. The DNA of the CDR3 is TGTGCCAGCAGCTTCGACAACCTCTATGGCTACACCTTC.

This chain joins TRBV4-2 and TRBJ1-1, with D possibly matching TRBD1 (5 bases). Trimming stripped 4 bases from V and 1 base from J, with 10 bases between. Germline assignment: CDR1 LGHNA and CDR2 YNFKEQ. CDR3 length equals 14 residues. This chain's CDR3 is CASSPRGGNTEAFF. CDR3 bases: TGTGCCAGCAGCCCCCGGGGGGGGAACACTGAAGCTTTCTTT.

This clonotype appeared many times. The chain uses TRBV28 and TRBJ2-5, with 9 nucleotides matching TRBD2. With 8 bases clipped from V and 5 bases from J, the junction kept 9 bases outside the gene matches. The CDR3 has 14 amino acids. The germline V gene has CDR1 MDHEN and CDR2 SYDVKM. The CDR3 coding sequence is TGTGCCAGCTATTTAGCGGGAGTAGGGGAGACCCAGTACTTC. Amino acids: CASYLAGVGETQYF.

The chain combines TRBV9 with TRBJ2-7, with D perhaps assigned TRBD1 or TRBD2 (5 bases each). CDR3 length: 15 amino acids. Germline V CDR1 and CDR2: SGDLS, YYNGEE. V shed 2 bases and J shed 4 bases, with 16 bases lying between them. The CDR3 DNA follows: TGTGCCAGCAGCGTTGGGGGAAGCGTCATTTACGAGCAGTACTTC. Translation gives CASSVGGSVIYEQYF.

This clonotype was detected many times. The rearrangement links TRBV28 to TRBJ1-4; 7 nucleotides match TRBD1. This CDR3 is built from 18 residues. The V gene end was trimmed by 6 bases and the J gene end by 4 bases; junction bases not matched to a gene: 17. Germline V gives CDR1 MDHEN, CDR2 SYDVKM. The CDR3 DNA is TGTGCCAGCAGGCAAGGGCCAAAATACAGGGGCTTTAATGAAAAACTGTTTTTT. Residues: CASRQGPKYRGFNEKLFF. Using reference TRBV28 and TRBJ1-4 for the parts outside the CDR3, the full variable domain is DVKVTQSSRYLVKRTGEKVFLECVQDMDHENMFWYRQDPGLGLRLIYFSYDVKMKEKGDIPEGYSVSREKKERFSLILESASTNQTSMYLCASRQGPKYRGFNEKLFFGSGTQLSVL.

The chain has TRBV12-5 and TRBJ2-3; TRBD2 matches at 7 bases. Germline CDR1 and CDR2: LGHNT and FRNRAP. Trimming removed 1 base from V and 2 bases from J; junction bases left unmatched: 9. CDR3 length: 17 residues. DNA of the CDR3: TGTGCTAGTGGTTTGGGCCGAGGGCTAGCGGCCACAGATACGCAGTATTTT. Translation gives CASGLGRGLAATDTQYF.

Details on this clonotype: A much bigger clone sits one base away, suggesting this may be a read error. This rearrangement joins TRBV7-2 to TRBJ2-2; D assignment may be TRBD1 or TRBD2 (5 bases each). Trimming cost V 4 bases and J 1 base, with 25 bases left between them. This CDR3 is 20 amino acids long. Per germline, CDR1 SGHTA and CDR2 FQGNSA. The CDR3 loop is CASSSPRGDRGRENTGELFF. CDR3 bases: TGTGCCAGCAGCTCCCCCCGAGGGGACCGGGGCAGGGAGAACACCGGGGAGCTGTTTTTT.

This clonotype was counted at least ten times. This could be a read error, since a much larger clone is one nucleotide away. This chain joins TRBV5-1 and TRBJ1-1; tentative D call: TRBD1 (6 bases). CDR1 and CDR2 from the germline V gene are SGHRS and YFSETQ. This CDR3 spans 14 amino acids. The DNA for the CDR3 is TGTGCCAGCAGCCCGGGACAACAGAACACTGAAGCTTTCTTT. This gives the protein CASSPGQQNTEAFF.

V gene TRBV5-6 combines with J gene TRBJ1-4, with TRBD1 as a possible D gene (6 bases). The CDR3 is 12 residues long. Trimming removed 4 bases from V and 10 bases from J, with 11 bases in between. Germline assignment: CDR1 SGHDT and CDR2 YYEEEE. Here the CDR3 reads CASSRDTGKLFF. The CDR3, as DNA: TGTGCCAGCAGCCGGGACACGGGAAAACTGTTTTTT.

The sample holds many counts of this clonotype. The V and J genes are TRBV7-2 and TRBJ2-1; tentatively, D is TRBD2 (6 bases). V was cut by 5 bases and J by 0 bases, with 11 bases left in between. CDR1 is SGHTA and CDR2 is FQGNSA in the germline V gene. The CDR3 totals 15 residues. CDR3 bases: TGTGCCAGCAGCAAGACTAGTTCCTCCTACAATGAGCAGTTCTTC. It codes for CASSKTSSSYNEQFF.

This clonotype was found many times. The chain has TRBV6-1 and TRBJ1-1; D gene uncertain. CDR1 is MNHNS and CDR2 is SASEGT in the germline V gene. The CDR3 runs 16 residues. V was trimmed by 8 bases and J by 3 bases, leaving 22 bases between them. CDR3 nucleotides: TGTGCCAGCGCTATCCGTTGGCGCGTCGGGGACACTGAAGCTTTCTTT. Translating it yields CASAIRWRVGDTEAFF.

V usage is TRBV30 and J usage is TRBJ1-5; possible D gene TRBD1, 6 bases. From germline, CDR1 is GTSNPN and CDR2 SVGIG (reference sequence). V was cut by 2 bases and J by 4 bases, with 18 bases left in between. The CDR3 has 16 residues. This CDR3 is CAWSTTDRRDNQPQHF. DNA of the CDR3: TGTGCCTGGAGTACCACAGACAGGAGGGATAATCAGCCCCAGCATTTT.

Comment on this clonotype: Given a much more abundant clone one base away, this may be a read error. The rearrangement links TRBV5-6 to TRBJ2-2, with 8 bases lining up with TRBD1. This CDR3 spans 14 amino acids. V shed 4 bases, J shed 4 bases, and the junction held 3 bases outside the gene matches. Germline CDR1 and CDR2: SGHDT and YYEEEE. The CDR3 region is CASSPGQVTGELFF. The CDR3 region has the DNA TGTGCCAGCAGCCCGGGACAGGTCACCGGGGAGCTGTTTTTT.

The chain uses TRBV28 and TRBJ2-7, with 7 positions matching TRBD2. The CDR3 runs 14 residues. V lost 11 bases, J lost 4 bases, and 14 bases stayed unmatched. Germline values: CDR1 MDHEN, CDR2 SYDVKM. CDR3: CAGTRTGGSYEQYF. The DNA for the CDR3 is TGTGCCGGCACCCGGACTGGCGGGAGTTACGAGCAGTACTTC.

The V and J genes are TRBV9 and TRBJ2-3; the D is unclear. The CDR3 contains 16 residues. Germline CDR1 SGDLS, CDR2 YYNGEE. V lost 4 bases and J lost 2, with 17 bases in between. CDR3 bases: TGTGCCAGCAGCCCCCCGCCCCCCTACCTCACAGATACGCAGTATTTT. Protein sequence: CASSPPPPYLTDTQYF. Full variable domain (missing parts from reference TRBV9 and TRBJ2-3): DSGVTQTPKHLITATGQRVTLRCSPRSGDLSVYWYQQSLDQGLQFLIQYYNGEERAKGNILERFSAQQFPDLHSELNLSSLELGDSALYFCASSPPPPYLTDTQYFGPGTRLTVL.

This clonotype was recorded at least ten times. V gene TRBV28 combines with J gene TRBJ2-7; 8 bases align to TRBD1. Germline trimming cut 3 bases from V and 0 bases from J; bases unmatched to any gene: 1. Per germline, CDR1 MDHEN and CDR2 SYDVKM. The CDR3 spans 14 residues. CDR3 DNA sequence: TGTGCCAGCAGTTTGGGACAGGACTCCTACGAGCAGTACTTC. Its translation is CASSLGQDSYEQYF.

This clonotype came up many times. The chain recombines TRBV29-1 with TRBJ1-1; TRBD1 matches 7 bases. CDR1 is SQVTM and CDR2 is ANQGSEA in the germline V gene. The CDR3 length is 14 residues. J gave up 0 bases and V 4 bases, and 5 bases lay outside the gene matches. Here the CDR3 reads CSVVGQPVNTEAFF. The CDR3 DNA is TGCAGCGTTGTGGGACAGCCTGTGAACACTGAAGCTTTCTTT.

For the CDR3, the DNA is TGTGCCAGCAGTTTTTTAGCTTATCGACAGGGGGTTGATGGCTACACCTTC. It translates to CASSFLAYRQGVDGYTF. The chain couples TRBV28 to TRBJ1-2; 9 bases line up with TRBD1. This CDR3 has 17 residues. Germline CDR1 and CDR2: MDHEN and SYDVKM. Trimming removed 3 bases from V and 6 bases from J; junction bases left unmatched: 14.

V usage is TRBV28 and J usage is TRBJ2-7; D uncertain. V was clipped by 6 bases and J by 3 bases, with 12 bases between them. The germline V gene has CDR1 MDHEN and CDR2 SYDVKM. The CDR3 extends over 13 amino acids. DNA for the CDR3: TGTGCCAGCAGAGTGGTTGGTGTCTACGAGCAGTACTTC. Encoded protein: CASRVVGVYEQYF.

In the case of this clonotype: The DNA is left out, because the CDR3 cannot be placed on it with certainty; the CDR3 is given as TCRdb lists it. This rearrangement joins TRBV27 to TRBJ2-2. The CDR3 is 15 residues long, ends included. Germline values: CDR1 MNHEY, CDR2 SMNVEV (reference sequence). CDR3 loop: CASSPITFGAGELFF.

In this sample, this clonotype turned up a few times. The chain carries TRBV7-9 and TRBJ2-5; 9 positions agree with TRBD1. The ends lost 5 bases at V and 2 bases at J; junction bases unmatched: 6. Germline-derived CDR1 and CDR2 are SEHNR and FQNEAQ (reference sequence). CDR3 length: 15 amino acids. In DNA, the CDR3 is TGTGCCAGCAGCCCACCCGGGACAGGGCAAGAGACCCAGTACTTC. Translating it yields CASSPPGTGQETQYF.